One and the same sample provided the 10 T cell receptor beta chains below, sequenced in a study of T cell changes during pregnancy in multiple sclerosis. Using immunoSEQ multiplex PCR, the repertoire was profiled, and TCRdb retains in-frame clones only, with some absent. The sample yields approximately 60,000 clones, approximately 90% seen once. This material consisted of peripheral blood, taken in the second trimester of pregnancy. These receptors all come from a female donor in good health, enrolled as a control in a pregnancy study.

The chain links TRBV30 to TRBJ2-3; the D gene is possibly TRBD1 (5 bases). V was pared by 8 bases and J by 4 bases, with 13 bases between. Germline V CDR1 and CDR2: GTSNPN, SVGIG (reference sequence). The CDR3 is made up of 12 amino acids. CDR3 bases: TGTGCCCAAGGGGTTTCATCAGATACGCAGTATTTT. This translates into CAQGVSSDTQYF.

This rearrangement joins TRBV29-1 to TRBJ2-5; TRBD2 agrees at 8 bases. The germline V gene encodes CDR1 SQVTM and CDR2 ANQGSEA. The CDR3 spans 13 residues. J was trimmed by 4 bases and V by 4 bases; bases with no gene match: 5. The CDR3 nucleotides read TGCAGCGTTGTACGGGGGGGCGGAGAGACCCAGTACTTC. Amino acids: CSVVRGGGETQYF.

The chain uses TRBV11-2 and TRBJ2-1, with 15 nucleotides matching TRBD2. The germline gives CDR1 SGHAT, CDR2 FQNNGV. CDR3 length equals 14 residues. Losses at the gene ends were 8 bases for V and 15 bases for J; bases not matched to a gene: 11. CDR3 sequence (DNA): TGTGCCAGCTCCACATGGACTAGCGGGGGGGCCGTGTTCTTC. Residues: CASSTWTSGGAVFF.

The chain uses TRBV18 and TRBJ2-2; unclear D gene. CDR1 KGHSH and CDR2 LQKENI come from the germline V gene. The CDR3 is 14 residues long. Trimming took off 3 bases at V and 1 base at J, with 6 bases between the two ends. The CDR3 DNA reads as TGTGCCAGCTCACCCCAACAGAACACCGGGGAGCTGTTTTTT. Its protein product is CASSPQQNTGELFF.

This rearrangement joins TRBV11-2 to TRBJ2-5; maybe TRBD1 (6 bases). V was shortened by 1 base and J by 3 bases, with 18 bases between the two germline ends. The CDR3 consists of 17 residues. Germline CDR1 is SGHAT and CDR2 is FQNNGV. CDR3 loop: CASSLVVTGISKETQYF. The DNA for the CDR3 is TGTGCCAGCAGCTTAGTCGTAACAGGGATATCAAAAGAGACCCAGTACTTC. Full variable domain (rest looked up from reference TRBV11-2 and TRBJ2-5): EAGVAQSPRYKIIEKRQSVAFWCNPISGHATLYWYQQILGQGPKLLIQFQNNGVVDDSQLPKDRFSAERLKGVDSTLKIQPAKLEDSAVYLCASSLVVTGISKETQYFGPGTRLLVL.

In its sample, this clone was seen a few times. The rearrangement uses TRBV9 and TRBJ1-2; the D is unclear. CDR1 is SGDLS, CDR2 YYNGEE, per germline. This CDR3 comprises 11 residues. V lost 2 bases to trimming and J lost 8 bases, with 7 bases between them. The CDR3 loop reads CASSVPGGYTF. CDR3 in DNA: TGTGCCAGCAGCGTCCCCGGGGGCTACACCTTC.

This clone was seen a single time. The rearrangement uses TRBV5-1 and TRBJ1-2; D is possibly TRBD1 (6 bases). Germline lookup yields CDR1 SGHRS and CDR2 YFSETQ. This CDR3 has 15 amino acids. V lost 0 bases and J lost 3, with 12 bases in between. The CDR3 sequence is CASSLDLHRDYGYTF. DNA for the CDR3: TGCGCCAGCAGCTTGGATCTGCACAGGGACTATGGCTACACCTTC.

This chain's CDR3 is CASSPTGALNTEAFF. The DNA of the CDR3 is TGTGCCAGCAGCCCCACAGGGGCCCTGAACACTGAAGCTTTCTTT. The chain recombines TRBV7-3 with TRBJ1-1; 7 bases map to TRBD1. The CDR3 loop spans 15 amino acids. V lost 5 bases, J lost 0 bases, and 6 bases stayed unmatched. CDR1 is SGHTA, CDR2 FQGTGA, per germline.

This chain uses TRBV5-4 with TRBJ2-2, with D maybe TRBD2 (5 bases). This CDR3 region has 15 residues. V lost 4 bases and J 8 bases, leaving 18 bases between the germline ends. From germline, CDR1 is SGHNT and CDR2 YYREEE (reference sequence). The chain's CDR3 is CASSTEDGGMGELFF. In DNA, the CDR3 is TGTGCCAGCAGCACGGAGGACGGTGGGATGGGGGAGCTGTTTTTT.

The chain couples TRBV2 to TRBJ1-4; D is uncertain. With 3 bases removed from V and 5 bases from J, the gap between germline ends came to 13 bases. Germline assignment: CDR1 SNHLY and CDR2 FYNNEI. This CDR3 region has 15 residues. The CDR3 spells CASSESGSSNEKLFF. The CDR3 DNA sequence: TGTGCCAGCAGTGAGTCCGGGTCCAGCAATGAAAAACTGTTTTTT.